This T cell receptor beta chain was captured in a study of cytomegalovirus exposure and HLA in healthy donors. Study-level findings and limits: Later analysis reportedly placed an Asian-associated ancestry cluster below the roughly 700-donor mean in N-insertions. A further, later analysis showed that HLA-associated TCR beta chains (compared with equally common others) were more clonally expanded. Accurate prediction of HLA-A and HLA-B alleles (for most subjects) was reportedly achieved from TCR beta sequences. The likely explanation for a cluster of highly shared sequence variants was sequencing artifact.

PCR used 60 Vbeta primers and 13 Jbeta primers. The protocol was immunoSEQ multiplex PCR, while the TCRdb copy is restricted to in-frame clones and leaves out a portion. The sample holds 90,000 to 150,000 clones, 76% seen once. Concerning this clone: Its target is not known.

The sequenced sample was PBMCs. This receptor was identified in a woman between 40 and 50 years old in good health and CMV-seropositive.

CDR3 protein: CASSALLGENTEAFF. The CDR3 DNA is TGTGCCAGCAGTGCCTTGCTCGGGGAGAACACTGAAGCTTTCTTT. The genes are TRBV6-1 and TRBJ1-1, with unresolved D. CDR1 MNHNS and CDR2 SASEGT come from the germline V gene. Between the trimmed V and J ends, which lost 4 bases and 1 base, there was a span of 13 bases. This CDR3 spans 15 amino acids.